This T cell receptor beta chain was sequenced during a study of blood T cell repertoires in COVID-19. For the study at large: Nucleic acid was either cDNA or gDNA, and it came from T cells, B-cell-depleted T cells, or PBMCs.

Notes on this clone: Relative to the germline gene, one junction end is altered; a read error may explain this.

Profiled with immunoSEQ multiplex PCR; TCRdb holds only in-frame clones, not every one. This sample yields about 160,000 clones, of which almost 85% are seen a single time; 15% belongs to the top ten. Sequencing was carried out using peripheral blood. This receptor was obtained from a human donor with acute or convalescent COVID-19. The donor label of this sample is uncertain.

CDR3 sequence (DNA): TGCGCCAGCAGTTTGGAGGGGGAGCAGTACTTC. This gives the protein CASSLEGEQYF. This sequence joins TRBV5-1 and TRBJ2-7, with D possibly matching TRBD2 (6 bases). Germline CDR1 SGHRS, CDR2 YFSETQ. The CDR3 length is 11 residues.